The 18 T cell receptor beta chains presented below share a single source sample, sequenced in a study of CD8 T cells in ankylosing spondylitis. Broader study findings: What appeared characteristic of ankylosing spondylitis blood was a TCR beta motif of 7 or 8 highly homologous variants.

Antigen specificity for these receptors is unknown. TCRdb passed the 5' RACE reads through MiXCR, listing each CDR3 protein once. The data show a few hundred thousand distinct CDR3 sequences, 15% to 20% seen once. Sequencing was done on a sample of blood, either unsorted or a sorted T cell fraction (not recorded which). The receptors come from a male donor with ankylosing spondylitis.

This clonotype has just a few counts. The chain's CDR3 is CASSQDRSSPYNEQFF. DNA for the CDR3: TGCGCCAGCAGCCAAGATCGGAGCTCACCATACAATGAGCAGTTCTTC. This sequence joins TRBV4-3 and TRBJ2-1; D gene uncertain. The CDR3 spans 16 residues. Per the germline V gene, CDR1 is LGHNA and CDR2 is YSLEER. Trimming stripped 0 bases from V and 4 bases from J, with 13 bases between.

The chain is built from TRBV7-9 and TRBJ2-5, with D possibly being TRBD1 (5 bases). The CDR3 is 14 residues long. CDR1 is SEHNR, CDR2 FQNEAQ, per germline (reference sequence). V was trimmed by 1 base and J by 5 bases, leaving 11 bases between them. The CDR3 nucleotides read TGTGCCAGCAGCTTAGTTGGTCAGGGTGAGACCCAGTACTTC. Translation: CASSLVGQGETQYF.

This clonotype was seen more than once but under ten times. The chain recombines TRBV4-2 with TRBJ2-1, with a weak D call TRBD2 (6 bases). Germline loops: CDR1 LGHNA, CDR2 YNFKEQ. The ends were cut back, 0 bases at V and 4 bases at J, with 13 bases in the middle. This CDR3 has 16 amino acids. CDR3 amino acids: CASSQEEGSWYNEQFF. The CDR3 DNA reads TGTGCCAGCAGCCAAGAGGAGGGGTCCTGGTACAATGAGCAGTTCTTC.

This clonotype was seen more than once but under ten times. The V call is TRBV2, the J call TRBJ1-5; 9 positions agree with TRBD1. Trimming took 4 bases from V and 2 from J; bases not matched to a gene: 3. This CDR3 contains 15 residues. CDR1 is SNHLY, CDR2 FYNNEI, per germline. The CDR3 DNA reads TGTGCCAGCAGTGGGACAGGGGCACGCAATCAGCCCCAGCATTTT. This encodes CASSGTGARNQPQHF.

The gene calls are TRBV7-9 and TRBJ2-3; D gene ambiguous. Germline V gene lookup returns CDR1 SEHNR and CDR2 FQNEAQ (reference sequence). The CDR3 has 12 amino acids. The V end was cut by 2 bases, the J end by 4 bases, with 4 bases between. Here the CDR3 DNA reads TGTGCCAGCAGCTTAATGTCAGATACGCAGTATTTT. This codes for CASSLMSDTQYF.

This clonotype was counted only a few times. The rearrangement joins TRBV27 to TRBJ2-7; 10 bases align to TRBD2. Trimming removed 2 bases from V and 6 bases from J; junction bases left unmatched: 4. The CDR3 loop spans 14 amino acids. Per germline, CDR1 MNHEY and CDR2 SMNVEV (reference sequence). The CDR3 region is CASSLTSGMTEQYF. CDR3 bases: TGTGCCAGCAGTTTAACTAGCGGGATGACCGAGCAGTACTTC.

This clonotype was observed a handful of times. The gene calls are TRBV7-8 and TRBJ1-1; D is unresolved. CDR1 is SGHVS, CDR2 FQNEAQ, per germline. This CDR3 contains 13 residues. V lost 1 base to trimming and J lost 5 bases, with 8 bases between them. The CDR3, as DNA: TGTGCCAGCAGCTTAGGTTGGGATACTGAAGCTTTCTTT. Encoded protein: CASSLGWDTEAFF.

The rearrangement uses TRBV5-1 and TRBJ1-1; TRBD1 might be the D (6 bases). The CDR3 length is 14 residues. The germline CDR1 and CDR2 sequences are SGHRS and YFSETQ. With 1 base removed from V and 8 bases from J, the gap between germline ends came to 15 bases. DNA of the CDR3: TGCGCCAGCAGCTTGTTCACAGGGCACCCCGAAGCTTTCTTT. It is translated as CASSLFTGHPEAFF.

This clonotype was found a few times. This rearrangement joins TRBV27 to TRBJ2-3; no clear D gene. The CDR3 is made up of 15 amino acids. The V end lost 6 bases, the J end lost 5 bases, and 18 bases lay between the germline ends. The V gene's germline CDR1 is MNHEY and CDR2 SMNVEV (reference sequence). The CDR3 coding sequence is TGTGCCAGCAGGGCCTTAGGTGGGGATAAAGATACGCAGTATTTT. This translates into CASRALGGDKDTQYF.

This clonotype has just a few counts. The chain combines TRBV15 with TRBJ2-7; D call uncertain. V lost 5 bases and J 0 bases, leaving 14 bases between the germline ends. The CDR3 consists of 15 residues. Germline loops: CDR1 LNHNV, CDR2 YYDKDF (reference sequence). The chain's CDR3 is CATSQRADHSYEQYF. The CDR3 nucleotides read TGTGCCACCAGCCAAAGGGCGGACCACTCCTACGAGCAGTACTTC.

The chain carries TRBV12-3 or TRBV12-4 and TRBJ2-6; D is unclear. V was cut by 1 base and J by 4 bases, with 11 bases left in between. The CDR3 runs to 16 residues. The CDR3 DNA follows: TGTGCCAGCAGTTTAGGCGGAGCCGGGGGGGCCAACGTCCTGACTTTC. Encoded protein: CASSLGGAGGANVLTF.

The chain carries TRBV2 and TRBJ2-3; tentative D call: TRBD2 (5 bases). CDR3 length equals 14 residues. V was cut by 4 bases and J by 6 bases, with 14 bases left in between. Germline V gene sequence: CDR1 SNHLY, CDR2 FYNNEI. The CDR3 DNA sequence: TGTGCCAGCAGTGGCGGGCCCCGTGCCGATACGCAGTATTTT. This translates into CASSGGPRADTQYF.

The CDR3 spells CATIPGGGAVKETQYF. The CDR3 DNA sequence: TGTGCCACCATACCCGGTGGAGGCGCCGTTAAAGAGACCCAGTACTTC. V is TRBV6-1 and J is TRBJ2-5; possibly TRBD2 for D (5 bases). Trimming stripped 10 bases from V and 3 bases from J, with 24 bases between. The CDR3 runs 16 residues. Germline V CDR1 and CDR2: MNHNS, SASEGT.

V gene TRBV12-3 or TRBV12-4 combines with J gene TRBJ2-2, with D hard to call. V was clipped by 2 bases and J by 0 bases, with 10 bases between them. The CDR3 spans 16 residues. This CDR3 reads CASSLLGATNTGELFF. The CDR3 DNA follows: TGTGCCAGCAGTTTACTCGGCGCAACGAACACCGGGGAGCTGTTTTTT.

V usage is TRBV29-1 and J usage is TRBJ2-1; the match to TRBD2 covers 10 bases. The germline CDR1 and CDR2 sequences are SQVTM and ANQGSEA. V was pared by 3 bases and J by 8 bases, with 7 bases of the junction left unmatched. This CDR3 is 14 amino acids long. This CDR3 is CSVDGLAAVYEQFF. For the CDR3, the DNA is TGCAGCGTTGATGGACTAGCGGCAGTCTATGAGCAGTTCTTC.

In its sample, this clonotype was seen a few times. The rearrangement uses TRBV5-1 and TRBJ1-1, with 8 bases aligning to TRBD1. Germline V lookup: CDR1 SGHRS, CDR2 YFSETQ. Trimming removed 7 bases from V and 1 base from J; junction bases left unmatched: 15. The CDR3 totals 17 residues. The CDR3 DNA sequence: TGCGCCAGCCCGTCCCCCGGGCAGGGGGCCCCGAACACTGAAGCTTTCTTT. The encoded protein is CASPSPGQGAPNTEAFF.

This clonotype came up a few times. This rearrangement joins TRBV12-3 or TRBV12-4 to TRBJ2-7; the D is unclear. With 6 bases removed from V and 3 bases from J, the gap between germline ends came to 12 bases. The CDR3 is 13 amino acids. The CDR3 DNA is TGTGCCAGCAGCCCAAAGGAAGGCTACGAGCAGTACTTC. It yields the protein CASSPKEGYEQYF.

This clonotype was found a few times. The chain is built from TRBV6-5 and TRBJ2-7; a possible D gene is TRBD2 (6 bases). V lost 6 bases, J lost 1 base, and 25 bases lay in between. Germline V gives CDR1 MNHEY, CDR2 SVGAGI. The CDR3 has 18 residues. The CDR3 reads CASSSSGAGREPSYEQYF. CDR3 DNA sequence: TGTGCCAGCAGCTCCTCCGGGGCGGGAAGGGAGCCTTCCTACGAGCAGTACTTC.